This TCR beta chain was identified during a study of T cell responses to AZD1222 COVID-19 vaccine (dated by TCRdb to the early 2020s). For the study in its entirety: TCR sequencing covered over 230 trial participants: 200 to 210 given two doses of AZD1222 and some 25 given two doses of MenACWY control vaccine. Trial participants were enrolled into age subgroups of 18-55, 56-69 and 70-plus years, which contained approximately 150, 28 and 58 TCR-sequenced participants, respectively.

Explained via the paper, the time point label denotes: about 28 days (+/-7) after the second vaccine dose. AZD1222 recipients with second doses at about 4 weeks or about 12 weeks were pooled, because spike-specific TCR depth and breadth did not differ between schedules. Samples from vaccinated people were obtained from the UK trials COV001 and COV002, which included a single-blind randomized controlled phase 2/3 trial of AZD1222 (ChAdOx1 nCoV-19) in healthy adults. For TCRbeta chain sequencing, PBMC samples from trial participants were taken at day 0 and at day 28 after the second dose. What the study reported, not specific to this receptor: The 56-69-year group was small, and its depth increase did not reach significance, likely because of low power. Conclusions about previously exposed vaccinees were limited because only a handful of AZD1222 recipients were SARS-CoV-2 seropositive at baseline. After two AZD1222 doses, both the breadth and the depth of spike-specific TCRs were significantly higher than at day 0 and than in MenACWY recipients. No day 14 peak-response samples were available, so repertoires were characterized only after the peak T cell response. Epitopes outside the regions mutated in the B.1.351 and B.1.1.7 variants were reportedly recognized by nearly half of the unique spike-specific TCRs. Participants were mostly white British, with more females than males. The authors suggested clonal diversity may have been underestimated. Vaccine-associated CD4 TCRs spanned the whole spike protein, with dominant responses in regions 160-218 and 743-854.

Notes on this clone: Its binding antigen is unknown. No much larger clone exists at a distance of one base, and base qualities are not known.

From the cysteine through the phenylalanine, the CDR3 covers 15 amino acids. Here the CDR3 DNA is all that survives: 45 bases in frame from base 1. CDR1 and CDR2, looked up from the germline V gene (reference sequence), are SEHNR and FQNEAQ. Trimming takes 5 bases off V and 7 bases off J; junction bases not matched to a gene: 10. The CDR3 regions of human TCRbeta chains were analyzed by immunosequencing. For the original study's pipeline: TCRs in the repertoires were compared against a reference library of SARS-CoV-2-specific TCRs that had been generated with the MIRA antigen-specificity platform. Breadth was defined as the fraction of unique TCRs that were SARS-CoV-2-associated. Depth was defined as the fraction of total T cells that were SARS-CoV-2-associated. Using the MIRA data, each spike-specific TCR was assigned both to the spike region to which the TCR was reactive and to a CD4 or CD8 class. Log10-transformed breadth and depth values were compared by one-way ANOVA with Sidak's multiple comparisons tests. The table was pulled from immuneACCESS by TCRdb, which kept in-frame rearrangements only. Such tables lose some clones; where checked, under half of the loss comes from unresolved V genes, and the rest has no known cause. V, J and clone size are taken as reported in that table, and D and trimming were inferred from the DNA itself. The sample records 95,000 to 100,000 clones, over 75% of which are singletons. The biggest ten clones account for 10% to 13% of the sample.

This chain joins TRBV7-9 to TRBJ2-1, and 8 junction bases match TRBD2. The TCR originated in an adult who received the AZD1222 COVID-19 vaccine. The sample in question was peripheral blood, obtained 28 days after the second AZD1222 dose. The CDR3 sequence is CASSPPWREANEQFF. The DNA sequence reads TGTGCCAGCAGCCCCCCTTGGCGGGAGGCGAATGAGCAGTTCTTC.